Below, one TCR beta chain is given with its context. Its cognate antigen is unknown. TCRdb recomputed calls from the RT-PCR reads with MiXCR, one row per CDR3 protein. The sample gives some 640,000 distinct CDR3 sequences, around 13% of which show up once; approximately 6.5% is in the top ten. The sample belongs to a study of response to subunit inactivated influenza vaccine. Study results and limitations: Authors proposed each seasonal influenza vaccination draws in few new T cells.

Per germline, CDR1 MDHEN and CDR2 SYDVKM. This CDR3 is 15 amino acids long. Trimming pared 3 bases from V and 0 bases from J, leaving 6 bases between. This TCR came from a man in his fifties who received an inactivated influenza vaccine. The input for sequencing was PBMCs from blood, taken 14 to 15 days before vaccination. The V call is TRBV28, the J call TRBJ2-6; D unresolved. The CDR3 DNA follows: TGTGCCAGCAGTTTGTGGATCTCTGGGGCCAACGTCCTGACTTTC. Its protein product is CASSLWISGANVLTF.